This record concerns one T cell receptor (beta chain) sequence. Its antigen is unknown. Per-nucleotide qualities are absent, and no much larger clonotype sits a single base away. Taken with the paper, the label for time point translates to: baseline before first vaccination. The vaccinee samples were drawn from two UK trials, COV001 and COV002, one of which was a single-blind randomized controlled phase 2/3 trial testing AZD1222 (ChAdOx1 nCoV-19) in healthy adults. For TCRbeta chain sequencing, PBMC samples from trial participants were taken at day 0 and at day 28 after the second dose. The entry originates in a study of T cell responses to AZD1222 COVID-19 vaccine (dated by TCRdb to the early 2020s). For context, the study as a whole: AZD1222 recipients whose second dose came at about 4 weeks and those whose second dose came at about 12 weeks were combined into one group, since spike-specific TCR depth and breadth did not differ between the two schedules. TCR sequencing covered more than 230 trial participants: some 210 given two doses of AZD1222 and approximately 25 given two doses of MenACWY control vaccine. Trial participants were enrolled by age into 18-55, 56-69 and 70-plus year subgroups, with approximately 150, 28 and 58 TCR-sequenced participants respectively. Results and caveats for the whole study, not just this receptor: Participants were mostly white British, with more females than males. The authors suggested clonal diversity may have been underestimated. Nearly half of unique spike-specific TCRs reportedly recognized epitopes outside regions mutated in the B.1.351 and B.1.1.7 variants. Conclusions about previously exposed vaccinees are limited because only five or six AZD1222 recipients were SARS-CoV-2 seropositive at baseline. Vaccine-associated CD4 TCRs spanned the whole spike protein, with dominant responses in regions 160-218 and 743-854. After two AZD1222 doses, both the breadth and the depth of spike-specific TCRs were significantly higher than at day 0 and than in MenACWY recipients. No day 14 peak-response samples were available, so repertoires were characterized only after the peak T cell response. The 56-69-year group was small, and its depth increase did not reach significance, likely because of low power.

The CDR3 regions of human TCRbeta chains were analyzed by immunosequencing. The paper's processing steps were these. Repertoire TCRs were matched against a reference library of SARS-CoV-2-specific TCRs generated with the MIRA antigen-specificity platform. Breadth was defined as the fraction of unique TCRs that were SARS-CoV-2-associated. Depth was defined as the fraction of total T cells that were SARS-CoV-2-associated. Each spike-specific TCR was assigned to its reactive spike region and to a CD4 or CD8 class using the MIRA data. Log10-transformed breadth and depth values were compared by one-way ANOVA with Sidak's multiple comparisons tests. In TCRdb, the immuneACCESS table is reduced to in-frame sequences with V and J assigned. These tables do not hold every clone; where another copy was compared, an unresolved V gene accounts for under half, and the others remain unexplained. The V and J calls and clone size are taken from that table; D and trimming were inferred from the DNA. In this sample the table shows 90,000 to 120,000 clones, about 94% of which occur a single time. The biggest ten clones account for more than 2% of the sample.

From cysteine to phenylalanine, the CDR3 is 17 amino acids long. The CDR3 DNA has 51 bases and is translated from base 1. This receptor was identified in an adult in good health. The material sequenced was peripheral blood, taken on day 0 of AZD1222 vaccination. This chain is built from TRBV21-1 and TRBJ2-7; TRBD2, as called in the table, went unchecked against the DNA. TRBV21-1 is a known pseudogene. The CDR3 protein is CASSKGDGGAFNYEQYF. The DNA is as follows: TGTGCCAGCAGCAAAGGCGACGGGGGGGCTTTTAACTACGAGCAGTACTTC.